Each of the 9 T cell receptor beta chains below was sequenced from the same sample in a study of blood T cell repertoires in COVID-19. TCRdb keeps only in-frame clones here, not all; method: immunoSEQ multiplex PCR. The sample has some 150,000 clones; approximately 86% are singletons. The specimen was peripheral blood. The receptor set was obtained from a man between 65 and 85 years old with acute or convalescent COVID-19.

The gene calls are TRBV11-1 and TRBJ2-1, with D possibly being TRBD2 (6 bases). The length of the CDR3 is 14 residues. Trimming pared 0 bases from V and 12 bases from J, leaving 15 bases between. Germline V lookup: CDR1 SGHAT, CDR2 FQDESV (reference sequence). Here the CDR3 DNA reads TGTGCCAGCAGCTTAGCCCACGGGAGCTTCCTGCAGTTCTTC. Its translation is CASSLAHGSFLQFF.

This clone was counted a single time. DNA of the CDR3: TGTGCCAGCAGTGTGCAGGTTGAGACCCAGTACTTC. Amino acids: CASSVQVETQYF. This chain uses TRBV2 with TRBJ2-5; D unresolved. V was trimmed by 4 bases and J by 5 bases, leaving 8 bases between them. CDR3 length: 12 residues. Per the germline V gene, CDR1 is SNHLY and CDR2 is FYNNEI.

This clone appeared once. The chain employs TRBV2 and TRBJ1-5; 7 nucleotides line up with TRBD1. The CDR3 spans 14 residues. V lost 6 bases and J lost 6; bases outside the gene matches: 8. Germline V gives CDR1 SNHLY, CDR2 FYNNEI. The CDR3 DNA sequence: TGTGCCAGCAGGTCGGGACAGTGGAGTCAGCCCCAGCATTTT. This codes for CASRSGQWSQPQHF.

The chain recombines TRBV7-2 with TRBJ2-3, with 8 bases lining up with TRBD1. The J segment lost 3 bases and the V segment lost 1 base, leaving 9 bases of the junction unmatched. Germline V gene sequence: CDR1 SGHTA, CDR2 FQGNSA. This CDR3 is 17 amino acids long. The CDR3 is CASSLGGRGRVTDTQYF. The CDR3 region has the DNA TGTGCCAGCAGCTTAGGGGGCAGGGGGCGGGTAACAGATACGCAGTATTTT.

The rearrangement links TRBV2 to TRBJ1-2; 11 bases match TRBD1. V was clipped by 6 bases and J by 8 bases; unmatched bases: 5. The germline gives CDR1 SNHLY, CDR2 FYNNEI. The CDR3 has 13 residues. The CDR3 coding sequence is TGTGCCAGCAGGGGGACAGGGGGTTGGGGCTACACCTTC. It yields the protein CASRGTGGWGYTF.

This chain joins TRBV6-5 and TRBJ1-1; 7 nucleotides match TRBD1. This CDR3 contains 14 residues. Germline values: CDR1 MNHEY, CDR2 SVGAGI. Unmatched junction bases numbered 10, after V lost 7 bases and J lost 5 bases. CDR3 sequence: CASNTYRGWTEAFF. DNA for the CDR3: TGTGCCAGCAATACATACAGGGGCTGGACTGAAGCTTTCTTT.

The rearrangement links TRBV5-8 to TRBJ1-1; 10 bases fit TRBD1. The CDR3 loop spans 14 amino acids. J lost 5 bases, V lost 4 bases, and 5 bases had no gene match. Germline-derived CDR1 and CDR2 are SGHTS and YDEGEE. The CDR3 region has the DNA TGTGCCAGCAGCATACGGACAGGGGGAACTGAAGCTTTCTTT. The encoded protein is CASSIRTGGTEAFF.

The CDR3 DNA is TGTGCCAGCAGCTTCGGACTAGCAGCGGAGACCCAGTACTTC. Translation: CASSFGLAAETQYF. The chain employs TRBV7-2 and TRBJ2-5, with 8 bases that match TRBD2. CDR3 length: 14 amino acids. V was pared by 3 bases and J by 5 bases, with 5 bases of the junction left unmatched. The V gene's germline CDR1 is SGHTA and CDR2 FQGNSA. Full variable domain (outside the CDR3, taken from reference TRBV7-2 and TRBJ2-5): GAGVSQSPSNKVTEKGKDVELRCDPISGHTALYWYRQSLGQGLEFLIYFQGNSAPDKSGLPSDRFSAERTGGSVSTLTIQRTQQEDSAVYLCASSFGLAAETQYFGPGTRLLVL.

This chain uses TRBV28 with TRBJ1-3, with 8 positions matching TRBD1. This CDR3 has 17 amino acids. Losses at the gene ends were 5 bases for V and 4 bases for J; bases not matched to a gene: 13. Germline lookup yields CDR1 MDHEN and CDR2 SYDVKM. CDR3 region: CASSPNWTGQPGNTIYF. For the CDR3, the DNA is TGTGCCAGCAGTCCGAACTGGACAGGGCAGCCGGGAAACACCATATATTTT.